A selection of T cell receptor beta chains follows, all from one sample in a study of cytomegalovirus exposure and HLA in healthy donors. Repertoires were generated with immunoSEQ multiplex PCR, while TCRdb's copy carries only in-frame clones and drops some. In the table there are about 98,000 clones, roughly 70% of which are singletons. Sequenced sample: PBMCs. These receptors were obtained from a male donor in good health and CMV-seronegative. CDR3s include the opening cysteine and the closing phenylalanine or tryptophan. D genes are given only for firm matches. The size of a clone is reported for some rows only, either as once, few or many, or as a class for expanded clones.

size,J,V,D,DNA,CDR3
once,TRBJ2-7,TRBV7-6,TRBD1,TGTGCCAGCAGCTTAGAAAGGGGGCGTTGGGAGCAGTACTTC,CASSLERGRWEQYF
-,TRBJ2-7,TRBV5-1,TRBD2,TGCGCCAGCAGCCGTCTGGGCGGGAGTCACTACGAGCAGTACTTC,CASSRLGGSHYEQYF
-,TRBJ2-7,TRBV27,TRBD1,TGTGCCAGCAGTTCCGACAGGGAAGTAGAGGTCTACGAGCAGTACTTC,CASSSDREVEVYEQYF
-,TRBJ2-3,TRBV28,TRBD1,TGTGCCAGCAGTTCCCTTTACAGGGGCCCAGATACGCAGTATTTT,CASSSLYRGPDTQYF
once,TRBJ2-7,TRBV27,TRBD2,TGTGCCAGCAGTCGGCGGGGGACCTCCTACGAGCAGTACTTC,CASSRRGTSYEQYF
-,TRBJ1-1,TRBV5-1,TRBD1,TGCGCCAGCAGCTCCTTTGACAGGGGGCACACTGAAGCTTTCTTT,CASSSFDRGHTEAFF
-,TRBJ2-7,TRBV6-1,TRBD2,TGTGCCAGCAGTGGTCTAGCGGGTGAGCGGGGTTACGAGCAGTACTTC,CASSGLAGERGYEQYF
-,TRBJ2-7,TRBV13,TRBD2,TGTGCCAGCAGCTTCAGGACTAGCGGGAAATACGAGCAGTACTTC,CASSFRTSGKYEQYF
-,TRBJ1-1,TRBV4-2,-,TGTGCCAGCAGCGACCTAACAGACAAAGGAGCTTTCTTT,CASSDLTDKGAFF
-,TRBJ2-2,TRBV29-1,TRBD2,TGCAGCGTTGAAGATCCGGGGAGGGGCACCGGGGAGCTGTTTTTT,CSVEDPGRGTGELFF
few,TRBJ1-2,TRBV28,TRBD1,TGTGCCAGCAGTCCCGGGACAGGGGACGGCTACACCTTC,CASSPGTGDGYTF
-,TRBJ2-7,TRBV11-3,-,TGTGCCAGCAGCTTAGCGCACGGCTACGAGCAGTACTTC,CASSLAHGYEQYF
-,TRBJ1-5,TRBV5-1,-,TGCGCCAGCAGTCCGGGATTAAGCAATCAGCCCCAGCATTTT,CASSPGLSNQPQHF
-,TRBJ2-2,TRBV18,-,TGTGCCAGCTCACCCCAGAACACCGGGGAGCTGTTTTTT,CASSPQNTGELFF
-,TRBJ2-5,TRBV7-3,TRBD1,TGTGCCAGCAGCTTAGACAGGGAAGAGACCCAGTACTTC,CASSLDREETQYF
-,TRBJ1-2,TRBV30,-,TGTGCCTGGAGTGAGGGTATTAGCGATGGCTACACCTTC,CAWSEGISDGYTF
-,TRBJ1-3,TRBV29-1,-,TGCAGCGTTGAATTGGCGACAGCCGGAAACACCATATATTTT,CSVELATAGNTIYF
few,TRBJ1-1,TRBV29-1,-,TGCAGCGTCTGGCTCTCGGGAACTGAAGCTTTCTTT,CSVWLSGTEAFF
-,TRBJ2-2,TRBV5-6,TRBD1,TGTGCCAGCAGCTTGATCAGGGGGACCGGGGAGCTGTTTTTT,CASSLIRGTGELFF
-,TRBJ1-4,TRBV27,TRBD1,TGTGCCAGCAGTTTCGGGACAGGGGGCCGAAAGGGGGAAAAACTGTTTTTT,CASSFGTGGRKGEKLFF
-,TRBJ2-2,TRBV28,-,TGTGCCAGCAGTTTTCTTGGGAGCGGGAACACCGGGGAGCTGTTTTTT,CASSFLGSGNTGELFF
-,TRBJ1-3,TRBV6-5,-,TGTGCCAGCAGTTACGTCTCCAGGGGAGCTGGAAACACCATATATTTT,CASSYVSRGAGNTIYF
-,TRBJ2-1,TRBV29-1,TRBD2,TGCAGCGTCCCTGGACTAGCGGGAGGGATGAATGAGCAGTTCTTC,CSVPGLAGGMNEQFF
-,TRBJ1-1,TRBV19,-,TGTGCCAGTAGTATCCAGGGAGGGCTCACTGAAGCTTTCTTT,CASSIQGGLTEAFF
-,TRBJ2-7,TRBV6-5,TRBD1,TGTGCCAGCAGCCGAACTGACAGGGGGGCCTACGAGCAGTACTTC,CASSRTDRGAYEQYF
-,TRBJ1-2,TRBV2,-,TGTGCCAGCAGCCAGACCGGGACACTCGATCTAAACTATGGCTACACCTTC,CASSQTGTLDLNYGYTF
-,TRBJ2-2,TRBV28,-,TGTGCCAGCAGGGACTCGGTTACCGGGGAGCTGTTTTTT,CASRDSVTGELFF
-,TRBJ2-7,TRBV4-2,-,TGTGCCAGCAGCCGATCTAGCGAGGCCTCCTACGAGCAGTACTTC,CASSRSSEASYEQYF
few,TRBJ2-2,TRBV6-4,TRBD2,TGTGCCAGCAGTGACTCTAGCGGGAGCACCGGGGAGCTGTTTTTT,CASSDSSGSTGELFF
-,TRBJ2-3,TRBV25-1,TRBD2,TGTGCCAGCAGTCTACGGACTAGCGGGAGGGGAGATACGCAGTATTTT,CASSLRTSGRGDTQYF
-,TRBJ1-2,TRBV7-3,-,TGTGCCAGCAGCCCTCGTCCAGGGTCCTATGGCTACACCTTC,CASSPRPGSYGYTF
once,TRBJ2-7,TRBV28,-,TGTGCCAGCAGTCCGGTCGGAGGGCCAACCTACGAGCAGTACTTC,CASSPVGGPTYEQYF
-,TRBJ1-2,TRBV5-6,-,TGTGCCAGCAGCCCGACGTATAGGGGGGGCGGCTACACCTTC,CASSPTYRGGGYTF
-,TRBJ1-2,TRBV30,-,TGTGCCTGGAGTGGGGGTCTGGAGGTCTCGCCTTATGGCTACACCTTC,CAWSGGLEVSPYGYTF
once,TRBJ1-1,TRBV28,TRBD1,TGTGCCAGCAGTCCCCCTCACAGGGGATCTGAAGCTTTCTTT,CASSPPHRGSEAFF
-,TRBJ2-3,TRBV27,TRBD1,TGTGCCAGCAGTTCGGGACAGGGGGCTAGCACAGATACGCAGTATTTT,CASSSGQGASTDTQYF
-,TRBJ2-7,TRBV6-1,TRBD1,TGTGCCAGCAGTGAGACAGGGGCCCACGAGCAGTACTTC,CASSETGAHEQYF